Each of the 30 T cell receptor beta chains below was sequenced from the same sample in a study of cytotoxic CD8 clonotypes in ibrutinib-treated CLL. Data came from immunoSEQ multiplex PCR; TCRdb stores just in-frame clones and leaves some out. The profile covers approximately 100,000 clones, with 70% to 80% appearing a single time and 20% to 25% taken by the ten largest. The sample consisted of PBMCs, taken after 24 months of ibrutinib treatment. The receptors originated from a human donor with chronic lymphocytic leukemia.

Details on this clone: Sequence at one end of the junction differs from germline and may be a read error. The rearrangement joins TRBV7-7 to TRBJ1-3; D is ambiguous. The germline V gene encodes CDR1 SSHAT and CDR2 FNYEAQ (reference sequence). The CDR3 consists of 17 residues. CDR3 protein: CASSPLVGGLSGNTIYF. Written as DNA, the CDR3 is TGTGCTAGCAGCCCCCTTGTAGGCGGCCTCTCTGGAAACACCATATATTTT.

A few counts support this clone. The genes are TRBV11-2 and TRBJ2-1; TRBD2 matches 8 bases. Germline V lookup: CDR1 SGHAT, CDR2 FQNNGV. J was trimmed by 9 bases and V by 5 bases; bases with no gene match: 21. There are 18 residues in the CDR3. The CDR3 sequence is CASSPLLGVDPREGEQFF. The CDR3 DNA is TGTGCCAGCAGCCCTCTCTTGGGAGTAGACCCCCGGGAGGGTGAGCAGTTCTTC.

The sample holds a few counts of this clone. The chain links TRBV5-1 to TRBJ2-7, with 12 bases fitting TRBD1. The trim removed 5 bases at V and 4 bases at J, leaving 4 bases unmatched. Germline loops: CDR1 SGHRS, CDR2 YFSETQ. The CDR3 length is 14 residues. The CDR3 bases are TGCGCCAGCAGGTGGGACAGGGGGCTGTACGAGCAGTACTTC. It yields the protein CASRWDRGLYEQYF.

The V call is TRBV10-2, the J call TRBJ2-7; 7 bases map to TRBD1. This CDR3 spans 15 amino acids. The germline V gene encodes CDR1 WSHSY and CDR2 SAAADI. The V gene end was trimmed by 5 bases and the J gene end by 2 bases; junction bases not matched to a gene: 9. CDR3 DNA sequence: TGCGCCAGCAGTCCCTACCCCGGGACAGCCTACGAGCAGTACTTC. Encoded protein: CASSPYPGTAYEQYF.

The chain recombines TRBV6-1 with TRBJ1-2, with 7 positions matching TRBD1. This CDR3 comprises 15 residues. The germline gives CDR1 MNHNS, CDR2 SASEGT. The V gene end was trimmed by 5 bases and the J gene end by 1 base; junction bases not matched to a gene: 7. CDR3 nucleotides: TGTGCCAGCAGTAAGGGACAGAGCAATAACTATGGCTACACCTTC. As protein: CASSKGQSNNYGYTF.

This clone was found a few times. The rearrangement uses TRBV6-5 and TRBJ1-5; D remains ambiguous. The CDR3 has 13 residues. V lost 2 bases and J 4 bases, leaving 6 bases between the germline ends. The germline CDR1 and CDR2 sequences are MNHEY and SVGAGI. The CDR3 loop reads CASSYGVNQPQHF. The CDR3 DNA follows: TGTGCCAGCAGTTACGGGGTGAATCAGCCCCAGCATTTT.

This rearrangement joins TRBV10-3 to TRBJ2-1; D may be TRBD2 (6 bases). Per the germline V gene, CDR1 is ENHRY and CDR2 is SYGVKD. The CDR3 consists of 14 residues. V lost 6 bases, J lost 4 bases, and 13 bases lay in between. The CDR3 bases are TGTGCCATCAGGTACCGGGGGACTTACAATGAGCAGTTCTTC. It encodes CAIRYRGTYNEQFF.

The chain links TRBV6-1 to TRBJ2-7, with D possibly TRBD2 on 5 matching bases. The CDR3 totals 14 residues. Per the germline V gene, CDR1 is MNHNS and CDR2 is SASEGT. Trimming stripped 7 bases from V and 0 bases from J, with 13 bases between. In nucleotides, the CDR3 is TGTGCCAGCATACGGGGTCCTAGCTCCTACGAGCAGTACTTC. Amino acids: CASIRGPSSYEQYF.

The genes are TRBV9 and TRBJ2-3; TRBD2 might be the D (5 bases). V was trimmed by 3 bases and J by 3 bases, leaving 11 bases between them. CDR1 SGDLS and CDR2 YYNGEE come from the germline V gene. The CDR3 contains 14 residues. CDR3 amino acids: CASSAAGGTDTQYF. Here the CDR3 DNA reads TGTGCCAGCAGCGCGGCCGGAGGAACAGATACGCAGTATTTT.

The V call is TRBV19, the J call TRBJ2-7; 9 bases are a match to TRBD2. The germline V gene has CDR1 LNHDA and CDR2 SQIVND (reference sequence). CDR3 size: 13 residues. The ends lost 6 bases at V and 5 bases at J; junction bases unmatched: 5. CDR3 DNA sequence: TGTGCCAGTAGCACCGGGACTAGCAACGAGCAGTACTTC. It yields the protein CASSTGTSNEQYF.

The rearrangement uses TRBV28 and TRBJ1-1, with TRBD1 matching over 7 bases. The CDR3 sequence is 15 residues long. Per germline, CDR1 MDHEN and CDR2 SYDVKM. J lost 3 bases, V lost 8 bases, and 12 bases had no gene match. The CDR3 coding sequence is TGTGCCAGCGGACTTACACAGGGGAGGGACACTGAAGCTTTCTTT. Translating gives CASGLTQGRDTEAFF.

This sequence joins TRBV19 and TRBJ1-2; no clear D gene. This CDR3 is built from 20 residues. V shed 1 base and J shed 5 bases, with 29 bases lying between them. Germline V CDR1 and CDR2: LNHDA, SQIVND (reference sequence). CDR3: CASSIGTLEVQTSRAYGYTF. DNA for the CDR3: TGTGCCAGTAGTATAGGAACTTTAGAGGTACAAACTTCTCGGGCTTATGGCTACACCTTC.

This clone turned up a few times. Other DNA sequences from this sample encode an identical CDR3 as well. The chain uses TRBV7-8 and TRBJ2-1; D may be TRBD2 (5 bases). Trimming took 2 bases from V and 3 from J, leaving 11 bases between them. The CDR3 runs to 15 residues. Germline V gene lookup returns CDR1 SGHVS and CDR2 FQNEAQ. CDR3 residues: CASSLKPGYYNEQFF. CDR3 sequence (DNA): TGTGCCAGCAGCTTAAAACCGGGGTACTACAATGAGCAGTTCTTC. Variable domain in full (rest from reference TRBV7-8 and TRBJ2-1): GAGVSQSPRYKVAKRGQDVALRCDPISGHVSLFWYQQALGQGPEFLTYFQNEAQLDKSGLPSDRFFAERPEGSVSTLKIQRTQQEDSAVYLCASSLKPGYYNEQFFGPGTRLTVL.

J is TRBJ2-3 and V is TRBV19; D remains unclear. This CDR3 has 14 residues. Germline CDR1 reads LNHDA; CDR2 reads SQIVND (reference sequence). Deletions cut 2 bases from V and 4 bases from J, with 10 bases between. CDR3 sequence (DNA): TGTGCCAGTAGTATATTCGCCCCCCCAGATACGCAGTATTTT. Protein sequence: CASSIFAPPDTQYF.

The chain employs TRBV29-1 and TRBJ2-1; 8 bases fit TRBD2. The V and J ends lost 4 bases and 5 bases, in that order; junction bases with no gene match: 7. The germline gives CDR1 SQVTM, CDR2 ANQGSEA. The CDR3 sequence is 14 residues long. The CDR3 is CSVGLAQFNNEQFF. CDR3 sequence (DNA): TGCAGCGTTGGACTAGCGCAATTCAACAATGAGCAGTTCTTC.

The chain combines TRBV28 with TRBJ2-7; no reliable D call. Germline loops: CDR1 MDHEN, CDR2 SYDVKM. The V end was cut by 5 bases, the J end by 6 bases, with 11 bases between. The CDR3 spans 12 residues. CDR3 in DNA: TGTGCCAGCAGTCCCCACCTTTCCGAGCAGTACTTC. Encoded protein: CASSPHLSEQYF. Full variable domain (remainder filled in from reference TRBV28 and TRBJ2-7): DVKVTQSSRYLVKRTGEKVFLECVQDMDHENMFWYRQDPGLGLRLIYFSYDVKMKEKGDIPEGYSVSREKKERFSLILESASTNQTSMYLCASSPHLSEQYFGPGTRLTVT.

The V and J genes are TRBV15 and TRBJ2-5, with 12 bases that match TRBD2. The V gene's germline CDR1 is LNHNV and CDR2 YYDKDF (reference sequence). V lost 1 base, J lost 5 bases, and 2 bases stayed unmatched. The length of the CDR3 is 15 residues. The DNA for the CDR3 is TGTGCCACCAGCAGAGGTACTAGCGGGAGGGAGACCCAGTACTTC. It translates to CATSRGTSGRETQYF. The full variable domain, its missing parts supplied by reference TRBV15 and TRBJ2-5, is DAMVIQNPRYQVTQFGKPVTLSCSQTLNHNVMYWYQQKSSQAPKLLFHYYDKDFNNEADTPDNFQSRRPNTSFCFLDIRSPGLGDTAMYLCATSRGTSGRETQYFGPGTRLLVL.

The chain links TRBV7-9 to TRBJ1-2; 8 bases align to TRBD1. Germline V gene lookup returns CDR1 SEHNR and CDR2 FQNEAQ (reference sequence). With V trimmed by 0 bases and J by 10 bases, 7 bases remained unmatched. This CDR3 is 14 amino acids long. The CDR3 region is CASSLAATGVDYTF. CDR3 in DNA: TGTGCCAGCAGCTTAGCGGCGACAGGGGTCGACTACACCTTC.

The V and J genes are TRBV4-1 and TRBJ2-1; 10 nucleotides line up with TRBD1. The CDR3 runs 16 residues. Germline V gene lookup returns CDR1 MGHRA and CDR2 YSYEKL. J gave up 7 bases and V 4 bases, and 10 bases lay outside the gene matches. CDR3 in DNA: TGCGCCAGCAGCCTAACCGGGACAGGGGTTCGAAATGAGCAGTTCTTC. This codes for CASSLTGTGVRNEQFF.

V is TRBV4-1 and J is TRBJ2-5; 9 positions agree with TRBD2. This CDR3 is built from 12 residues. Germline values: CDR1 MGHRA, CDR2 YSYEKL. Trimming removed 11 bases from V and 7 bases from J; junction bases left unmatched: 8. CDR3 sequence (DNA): TGCGCCGCAGAGGCGGGAGGGGGGACCCAGTACTTC. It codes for CAAEAGGGTQYF.

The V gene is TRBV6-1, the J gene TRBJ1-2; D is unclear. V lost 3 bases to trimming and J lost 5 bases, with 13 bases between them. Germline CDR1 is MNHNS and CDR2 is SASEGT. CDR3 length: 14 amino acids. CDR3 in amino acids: CASSDPRRVYGYTF. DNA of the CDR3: TGTGCCAGCAGTGACCCCAGGCGGGTTTATGGCTACACCTTC.

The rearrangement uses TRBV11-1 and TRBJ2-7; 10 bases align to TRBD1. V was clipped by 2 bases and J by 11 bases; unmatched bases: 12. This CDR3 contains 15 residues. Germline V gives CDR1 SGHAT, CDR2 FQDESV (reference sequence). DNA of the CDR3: TGTGCCAGCAGCTTACGGGGGACAGGGGCCCGAAAGGAGTACTTC. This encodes CASSLRGTGARKEYF. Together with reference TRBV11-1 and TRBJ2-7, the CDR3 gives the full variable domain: EAEVAQSPRYKITEKSQAVAFWCDPISGHATLYWYRQILGQGPELLVQFQDESVVDDSQLPKDRFSAERLKGVDSTLKIQPAELGDSAMYLCASSLRGTGARKEYFGPGTRLTVT.

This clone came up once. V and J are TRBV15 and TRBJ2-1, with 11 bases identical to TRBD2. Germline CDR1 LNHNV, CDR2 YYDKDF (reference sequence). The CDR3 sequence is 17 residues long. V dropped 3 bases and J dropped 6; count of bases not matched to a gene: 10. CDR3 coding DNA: TGTGCCACCAGCAGGAGACTAGCGGGAACCCCAGGCAATGAGCAGTTCTTC. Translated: CATSRRLAGTPGNEQFF.

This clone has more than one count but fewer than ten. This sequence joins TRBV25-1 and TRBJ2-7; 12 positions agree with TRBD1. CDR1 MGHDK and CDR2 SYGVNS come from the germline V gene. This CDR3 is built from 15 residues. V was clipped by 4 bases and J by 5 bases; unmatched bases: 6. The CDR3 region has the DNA TGTGCCAGCAGTGCGGCGGGGACAGGGGGCCACGAGCAGTACTTC. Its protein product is CASSAAGTGGHEQYF.

The CDR3 spells CASSLMAGPYGYTF. The CDR3 nucleotides are TGTGCCAGCAGCTTAATGGCCGGGCCCTATGGCTACACCTTC. V and J are TRBV7-3 and TRBJ1-2; D is unresolved. The CDR3 length is 14 residues. Trimming shortened V by 1 base and J by 4 bases, and 10 bases separated the two germline ends. CDR1 and CDR2 from the germline V gene are SGHTA and FQGTGA. The full variable domain, in which reference TRBV7-3 and TRBJ1-2 provide the parts outside the CDR3, is GAGVSQTPSNKVTEKGKYVELRCDPISGHTALYWYRQSLGQGPEFLIYFQGTGAADDSGLPNDRFFAVRPEGSVSTLKIQRTERGDSAVYLCASSLMAGPYGYTFGSGTRLTVV.

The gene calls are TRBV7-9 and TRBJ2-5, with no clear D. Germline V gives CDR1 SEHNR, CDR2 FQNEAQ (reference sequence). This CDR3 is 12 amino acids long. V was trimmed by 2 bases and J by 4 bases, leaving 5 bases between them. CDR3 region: CASSLIRETQYF. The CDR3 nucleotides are TGTGCCAGCAGCTTAATCAGAGAGACCCAGTACTTC. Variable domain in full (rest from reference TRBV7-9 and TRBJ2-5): DTGVSQNPRHKITKRGQNVTFRCDPISEHNRLYWYRQTLGQGPEFLTYFQNEAQLEKSRLLSDRFSAERPKGSFSTLEIQRTEQGDSAMYLCASSLIRETQYFGPGTRLLVL.

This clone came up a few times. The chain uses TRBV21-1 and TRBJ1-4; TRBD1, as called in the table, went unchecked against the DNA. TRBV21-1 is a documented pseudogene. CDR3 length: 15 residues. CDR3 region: CASSIKQDRDEKLFF. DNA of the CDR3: TGTGCCAGCAGCATAAAACAGGACAGGGATGAAAAACTGTTTTTT.

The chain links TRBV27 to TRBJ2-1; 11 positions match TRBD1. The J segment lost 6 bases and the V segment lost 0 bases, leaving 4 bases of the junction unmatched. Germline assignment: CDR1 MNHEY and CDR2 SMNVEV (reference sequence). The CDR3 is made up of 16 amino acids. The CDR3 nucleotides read TGTGCCAGCAGTTTATCGTCCGGGACAGGGGGCAATGAGCAGTTCTTC. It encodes CASSLSSGTGGNEQFF.

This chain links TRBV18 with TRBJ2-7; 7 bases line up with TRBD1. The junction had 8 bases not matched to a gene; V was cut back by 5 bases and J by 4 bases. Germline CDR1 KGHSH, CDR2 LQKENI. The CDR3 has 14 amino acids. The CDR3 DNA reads TGTGCCAGCTCATCTTCCCAGGGGGAATACGAGCAGTACTTC. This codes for CASSSSQGEYEQYF.

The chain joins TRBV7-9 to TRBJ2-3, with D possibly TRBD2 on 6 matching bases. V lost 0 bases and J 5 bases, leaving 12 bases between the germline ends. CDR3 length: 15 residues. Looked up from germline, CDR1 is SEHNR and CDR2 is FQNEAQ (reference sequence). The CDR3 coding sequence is TGTGCCAGCAGCTTAGCTGGGGGGACCGGAGATACGCAGTATTTT. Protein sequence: CASSLAGGTGDTQYF.